Presented here are 10 T cell receptor beta chains from one specimen sequenced in a study of control samples from healthy donors and cancer patients. Data came from immunoSEQ multiplex PCR; TCRdb stores just in-frame clones and leaves some out. The sample contains tens of thousands of clones, more than 75% of which appear only once. The sequenced material came from blood. The receptors shown here come from a woman between 45 and 60 years old in good health.

This rearrangement joins TRBV12-3 or TRBV12-4 to TRBJ1-2; 7 bases map to TRBD1. Losses at the gene ends were 6 bases for V and 3 bases for J; bases not matched to a gene: 4. This CDR3 region has 13 residues. The CDR3 sequence is CASSRDSDYGYTF. DNA for the CDR3: TGTGCCAGCAGCCGGGACAGTGACTATGGCTACACCTTC.

The sample holds a few counts of this clone. The chain links TRBV5-8 to TRBJ2-3; TRBD1 aligns across 11 bases. J gave up 3 bases and V 4 bases, and 4 bases lay outside the gene matches. The CDR3 contains 15 residues. Per germline, CDR1 SGHTS and CDR2 YDEGEE. CDR3 DNA sequence: TGTGCCAGCAGCCGGGGACAGGGGGGGACAGATACGCAGTATTTT. Its translation is CASSRGQGGTDTQYF.

This chain uses TRBV6-6 with TRBJ2-7; possible D gene TRBD2, 7 bases. Germline-derived CDR1 and CDR2 are MNHNY and SVGAGI (reference sequence). With 2 bases removed from V and 2 bases from J, the gap between germline ends came to 13 bases. This CDR3 comprises 15 residues. CDR3 residues: CASSYGAGDTYEQYF. CDR3 nucleotides: TGTGCCAGCAGTTACGGGGCGGGGGACACCTACGAGCAGTACTTC.

V usage is TRBV27 and J usage is TRBJ2-7; D is ambiguous. This CDR3 comprises 13 residues. V lost 6 bases and J 2 bases, leaving 11 bases between the germline ends. Germline CDR1 reads MNHEY; CDR2 reads SMNVEV (reference sequence). CDR3 sequence: CASSEGSAYEQYF. DNA for the CDR3: TGTGCCAGCAGCGAAGGGTCAGCCTACGAGCAGTACTTC.

This chain connects TRBV19 to TRBJ2-7; tentatively, D is TRBD2 (5 bases). The CDR3 spans 14 residues. Germline loops: CDR1 LNHDA, CDR2 SQIVND (reference sequence). With 5 bases removed from V and 2 bases from J, the gap between germline ends came to 13 bases. The CDR3 region is CASSVRGTPYEQYF. The CDR3, as DNA: TGTGCCAGTAGTGTTCGGGGAACTCCCTACGAGCAGTACTTC. Supplemented by reference TRBV19 and TRBJ2-7, the full variable domain reads DGGITQSPKYLFRKEGQNVTLSCEQNLNHDAMYWYRQDPGQGLRLIYYSQIVNDFQKGDIAEGYSVSREKKESFPLTVTSAQKNPTAFYLCASSVRGTPYEQYFGPGTRLTVT.

This clone appeared a few times. This chain uses TRBV30 with TRBJ2-7; D may be TRBD1 or TRBD2 (5 bases each). Trimming removed 5 bases at V and 2 bases at J, with 10 bases between. The germline gives CDR1 GTSNPN, CDR2 SVGIG (reference sequence). There are 12 residues in the CDR3. The CDR3 nucleotides are TGTGCCTGGGCGGGCAGGGCCTACGAGCAGTACTTC. Its translation: CAWAGRAYEQYF. The full variable domain, with the rest looked up from reference TRBV30 and TRBJ2-7, is SQTIHQWPATLVQPVGSPLSLECTVEGTSNPNLYWYRQAAGRGLQLLFYSVGIGQISSEVPQNLSASRPQDRQFILSSKKLLLSDSGFYLCAWAGRAYEQYFGPGTRLTVT.

The V and J genes are TRBV6-5 and TRBJ1-1, with TRBD1 identical over 8 bases. The CDR3 extends over 15 amino acids. Germline values: CDR1 MNHEY, CDR2 SVGAGI. V gave up 8 bases and J gave up 2 bases; unmatched junction bases: 10. The CDR3 region is CASRDRISPNTEAFF. DNA of the CDR3: TGTGCCAGCCGGGACAGGATCTCCCCTAACACTGAAGCTTTCTTT.

This clone came up a few times. This rearrangement joins TRBV5-4 to TRBJ2-2, with 9 positions matching TRBD1. This CDR3 contains 17 residues. The V and J ends lost 4 bases and 7 bases, in that order; junction bases with no gene match: 14. The germline V gene encodes CDR1 SGHNT and CDR2 YYREEE (reference sequence). CDR3 region: CASSPPGQGLISGELFF. The CDR3 nucleotides are TGTGCCAGCAGCCCCCCGGGACAGGGATTGATCAGCGGGGAGCTGTTTTTT.

A single count supports this clone. This rearrangement joins TRBV18 to TRBJ1-4; D is undetermined. The CDR3 sequence is 14 residues long. Germline values: CDR1 KGHSH, CDR2 LQKENI. V lost 1 base to trimming and J lost 7 bases, with 10 bases between them. In DNA form, the CDR3 reads TGTGCCAGCTCACCACGGGCAGGAGGTGAAAAACTGTTTTTT. Its translation: CASSPRAGGEKLFF. The whole variable domain, filled in from reference TRBV18 and TRBJ1-4, reads NAGVMQNPRHLVRRRGQEARLRCSPMKGHSHVYWYRQLPEEGLKFMVYLQKENIIDESGMPKERFSAEFPKEGPSILRIQQVVRGDSAAYFCASSPRAGGEKLFFGSGTQLSVL.

In regard to this clone: Other nucleotide sequences in the sample specify the same CDR3. The chain is built from TRBV4-1 and TRBJ1-1, with D possibly being TRBD1 (5 bases). The CDR3 runs to 15 residues. Trimming shortened V by 5 bases and J by 2 bases, and 15 bases separated the two germline ends. Germline assignment: CDR1 MGHRA and CDR2 YSYEKL. The CDR3 nucleotides read TGCGCCAGCAGCTTAACTGACAGATTAAACACTGAAGCTTTCTTT. Amino acid sequence: CASSLTDRLNTEAFF.